This T cell receptor (beta chain) was captured in a study of blood T cell repertoires in COVID-19. Background on the study: T cells, B-cell-depleted T cells, or PBMCs supplied cDNA or gDNA.

Produced via immunoSEQ multiplex PCR; TCRdb's table is partial and in-frame only. The sample lists 150,000 to 180,000 clones, roughly 84% occurring once. Trimming stripped 4 bases from V and 1 base from J, with 8 bases between. The germline V gene encodes CDR1 LGHDT and CDR2 YNNKEL (reference sequence). The CDR3 consists of 14 residues. This chain uses TRBV3-1 (or the pseudogene TRBV3-2) with TRBJ1-5; a possible D gene is TRBD1 (6 bases). The sequencing sample was made of peripheral blood. This clonotype was obtained from a woman in her fifties or sixties with COVID-19, enrolled during active disease. The CDR3 spells CASSPGTSNQPQHF. CDR3 bases: TGTGCCAGCAGCCCCGGGACAAGCAATCAGCCCCAGCATTTT.